This TCR beta chain was sequenced in a study of T cells in Graves' hyperthyroidism and ophthalmopathy. The source material, RNA transcripts, was used to amplify TCR beta CDR3 regions. TCR CDR3 regions were first amplified by RT-PCR with HTBI primers. TCRdb used MiXCR to reprocess the multiplex PCR reads, holding one entry per CDR3 protein. The sample has 450,000 to 700,000 distinct CDR3 sequences, 40% to 55% seen once. The CDR3 covers 11 residues. V was cut by 8 bases and J by 7 bases, with 11 bases left in between. The germline gives CDR1 SNHLY, CDR2 FYNNEI. Hyperthyroidism patients were newly diagnosed, had disease duration under 2 months, and were aged 18 to 65 years.

Sequenced input: peripheral blood or thyroid tissue (not recorded which). The chain couples TRBV2 to TRBJ1-2, with D hard to call. The TCR sequence derives from a woman aged 18-29 years with Graves' hyperthyroidism. CDR3 residues: CASGSMGGYTF. The CDR3 DNA sequence: TGTGCCAGCGGCTCGATGGGTGGCTACACCTTC.